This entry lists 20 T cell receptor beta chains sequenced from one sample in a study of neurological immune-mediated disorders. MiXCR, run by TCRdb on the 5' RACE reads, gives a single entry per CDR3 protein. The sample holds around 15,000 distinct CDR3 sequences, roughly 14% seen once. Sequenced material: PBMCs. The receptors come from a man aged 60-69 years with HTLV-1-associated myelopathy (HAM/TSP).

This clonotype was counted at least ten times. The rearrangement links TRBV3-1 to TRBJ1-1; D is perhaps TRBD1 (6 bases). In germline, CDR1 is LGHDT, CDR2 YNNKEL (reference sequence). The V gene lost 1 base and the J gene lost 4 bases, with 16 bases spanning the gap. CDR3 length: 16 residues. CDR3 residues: CASSQVGGTPGTEAFF. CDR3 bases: TGTGCCAGCAGCCAAGTAGGGGGAACACCAGGCACTGAAGCTTTCTTT.

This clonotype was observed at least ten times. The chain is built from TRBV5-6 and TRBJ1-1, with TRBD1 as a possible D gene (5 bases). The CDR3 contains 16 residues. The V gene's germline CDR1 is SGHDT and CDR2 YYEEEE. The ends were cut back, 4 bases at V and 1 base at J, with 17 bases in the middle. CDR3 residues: CASSISLGAGNTEAFF. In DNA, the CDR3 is TGTGCCAGCAGCATATCCCTAGGGGCGGGGAACACTGAAGCTTTCTTT.

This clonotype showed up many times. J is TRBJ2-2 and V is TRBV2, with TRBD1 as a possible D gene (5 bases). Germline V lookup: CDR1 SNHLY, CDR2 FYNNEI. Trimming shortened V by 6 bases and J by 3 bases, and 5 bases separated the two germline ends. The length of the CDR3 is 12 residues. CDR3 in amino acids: CASSRDTGELFF. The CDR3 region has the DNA TGTGCCAGCAGCAGGGACACCGGGGAGCTGTTTTTT.

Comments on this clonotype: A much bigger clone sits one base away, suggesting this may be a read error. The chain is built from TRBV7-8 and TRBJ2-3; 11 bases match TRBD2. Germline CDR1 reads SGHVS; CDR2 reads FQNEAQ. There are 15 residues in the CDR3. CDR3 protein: CDSSPDRLAGGTQYF. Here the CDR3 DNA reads TGTGACAGCAGCCCAGACCGGCTAGCGGGGGGTACGCAGTATTTT. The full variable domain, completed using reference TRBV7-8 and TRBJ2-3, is GAGVSQSPRYKVAKRGQDVALRCDPISGHVSLFWYQQALGQGPEFLTYFQNEAQLDKSGLPSDRFFAERPEGSVSTLKIQRTQQEDSAVYLCDSSPDRLAGGTQYFGPGTRLTVL.

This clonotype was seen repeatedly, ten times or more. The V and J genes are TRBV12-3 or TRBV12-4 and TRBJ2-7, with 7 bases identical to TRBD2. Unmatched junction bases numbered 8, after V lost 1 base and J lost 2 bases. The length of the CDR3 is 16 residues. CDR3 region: CASSLVGLSPPYEQYF. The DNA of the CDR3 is TGTGCCAGCAGTTTAGTGGGACTAAGTCCCCCCTACGAGCAGTACTTC.

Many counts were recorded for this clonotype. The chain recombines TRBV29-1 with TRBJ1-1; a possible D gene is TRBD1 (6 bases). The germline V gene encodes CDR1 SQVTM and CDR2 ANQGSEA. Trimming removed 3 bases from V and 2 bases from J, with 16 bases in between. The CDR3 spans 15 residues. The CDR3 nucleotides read TGCAGCGTTGATGGTGGGGGCAGGGGCAACACTGAAGCTTTCTTT. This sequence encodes CSVDGGGRGNTEAFF.

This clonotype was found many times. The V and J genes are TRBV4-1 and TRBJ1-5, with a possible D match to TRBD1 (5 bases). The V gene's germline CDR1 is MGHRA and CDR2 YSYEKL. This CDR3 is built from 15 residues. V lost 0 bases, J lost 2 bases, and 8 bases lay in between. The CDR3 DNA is TGCGCCAGCAGCCAAGATGGCAGGGGCAATCAGCCCCAGCATTTT. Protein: CASSQDGRGNQPQHF.

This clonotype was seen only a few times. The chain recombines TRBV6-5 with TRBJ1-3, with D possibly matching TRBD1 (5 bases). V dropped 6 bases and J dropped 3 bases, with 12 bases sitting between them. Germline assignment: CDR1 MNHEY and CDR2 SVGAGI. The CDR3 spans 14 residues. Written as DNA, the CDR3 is TGTGCCAGCAGCCCCCGACAGATTGGAAACACCATATATTTT. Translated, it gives CASSPRQIGNTIYF.

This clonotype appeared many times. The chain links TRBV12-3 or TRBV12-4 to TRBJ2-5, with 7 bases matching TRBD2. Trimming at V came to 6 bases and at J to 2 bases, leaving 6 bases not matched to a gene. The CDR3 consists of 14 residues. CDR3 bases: TGTGCCAGCAGCCTGTCGGGGGGACAAGAGACCCAGTACTTC. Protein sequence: CASSLSGGQETQYF.

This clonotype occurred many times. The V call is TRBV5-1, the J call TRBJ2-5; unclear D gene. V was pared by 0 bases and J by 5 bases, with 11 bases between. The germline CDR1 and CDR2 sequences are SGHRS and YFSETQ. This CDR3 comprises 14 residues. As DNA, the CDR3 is TGCGCCAGCAGCTTGGATGGGATGGAGGAGACCCAGTACTTC. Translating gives CASSLDGMEETQYF. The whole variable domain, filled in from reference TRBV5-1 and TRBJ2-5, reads KAGVTQTPRYLIKTRGQQVTLSCSPISGHRSVSWYQQTPGQGLQFLFEYFSETQRNKGNFPGRFSGRQFSNSRSEMNVSTLELGDSALYLCASSLDGMEETQYFGPGTRLLVL.

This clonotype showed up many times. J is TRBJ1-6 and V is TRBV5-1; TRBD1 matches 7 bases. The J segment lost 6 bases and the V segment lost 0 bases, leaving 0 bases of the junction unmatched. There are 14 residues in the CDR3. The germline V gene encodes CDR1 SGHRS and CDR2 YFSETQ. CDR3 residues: CASSLDRGNSPLHF. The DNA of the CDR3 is TGCGCCAGCAGCTTGGACAGGGGTAATTCACCCCTCCACTTT.

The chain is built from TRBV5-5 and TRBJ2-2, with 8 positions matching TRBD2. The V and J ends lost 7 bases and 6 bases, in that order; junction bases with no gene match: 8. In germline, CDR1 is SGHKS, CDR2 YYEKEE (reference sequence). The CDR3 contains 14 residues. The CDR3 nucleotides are TGTGCCAGCTCCGGGACTAGTGTCCCCGGGGAGCTGTTTTTT. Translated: CASSGTSVPGELFF.

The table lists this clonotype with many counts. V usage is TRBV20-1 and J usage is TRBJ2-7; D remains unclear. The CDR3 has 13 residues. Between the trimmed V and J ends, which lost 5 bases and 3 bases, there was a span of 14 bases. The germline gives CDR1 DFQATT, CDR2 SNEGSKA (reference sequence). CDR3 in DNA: TGCAGTGCTGCAGGTCTCTCTTACTACGAGCAGTACTTC. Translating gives CSAAGLSYYEQYF.

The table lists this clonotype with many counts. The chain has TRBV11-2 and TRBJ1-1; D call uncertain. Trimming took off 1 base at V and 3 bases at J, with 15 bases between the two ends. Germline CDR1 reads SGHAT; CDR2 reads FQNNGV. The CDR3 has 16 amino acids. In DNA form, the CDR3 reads TGTGCCAGCAGCTTAGGCTCTCCGGGTGGGCACACTGAAGCTTTCTTT. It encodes CASSLGSPGGHTEAFF.

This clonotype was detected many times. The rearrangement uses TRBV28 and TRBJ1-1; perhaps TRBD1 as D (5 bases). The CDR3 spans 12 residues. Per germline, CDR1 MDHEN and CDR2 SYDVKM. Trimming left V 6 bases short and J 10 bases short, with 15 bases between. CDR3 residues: CASRSTGMVAFF. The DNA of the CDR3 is TGTGCCAGCAGGTCCACAGGTATGGTAGCTTTCTTT.

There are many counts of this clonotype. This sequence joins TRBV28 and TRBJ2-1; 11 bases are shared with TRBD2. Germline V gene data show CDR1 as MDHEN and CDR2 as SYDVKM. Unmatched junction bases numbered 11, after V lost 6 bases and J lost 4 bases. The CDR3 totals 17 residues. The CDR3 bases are TGTGCCAGCAGACCAGACAAGACTAGCGGGGCATACAATGAGCAGTTCTTC. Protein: CASRPDKTSGAYNEQFF.

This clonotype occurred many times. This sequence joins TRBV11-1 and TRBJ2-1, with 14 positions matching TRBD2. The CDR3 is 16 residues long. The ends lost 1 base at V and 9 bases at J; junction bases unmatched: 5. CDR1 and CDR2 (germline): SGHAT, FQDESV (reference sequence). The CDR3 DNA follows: TGTGCCAGCAGCTTAGGGACTAGCGGGGGGAGGGGTGAGCAGTTCTTC. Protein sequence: CASSLGTSGGRGEQFF.

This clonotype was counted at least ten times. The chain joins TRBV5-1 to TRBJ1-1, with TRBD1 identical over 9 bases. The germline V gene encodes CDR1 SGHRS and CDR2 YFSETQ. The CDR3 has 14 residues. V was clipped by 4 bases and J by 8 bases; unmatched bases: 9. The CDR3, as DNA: TGCGCCAGCAGCCGGACAGGGGACGAGAAAGAAGCTTTCTTT. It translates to CASSRTGDEKEAFF.

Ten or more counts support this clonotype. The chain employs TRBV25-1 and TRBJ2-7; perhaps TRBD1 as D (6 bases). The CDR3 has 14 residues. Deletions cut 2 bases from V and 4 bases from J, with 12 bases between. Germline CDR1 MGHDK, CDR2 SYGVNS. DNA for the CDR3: TGTGCCAGCAGTGAAACAGGGATCCTATACGAGCAGTACTTC. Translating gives CASSETGILYEQYF.

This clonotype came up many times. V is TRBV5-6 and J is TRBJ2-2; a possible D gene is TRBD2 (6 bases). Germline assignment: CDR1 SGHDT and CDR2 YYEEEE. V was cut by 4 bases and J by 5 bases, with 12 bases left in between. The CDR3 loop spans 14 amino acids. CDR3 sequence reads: CASSVGLPTGELFF. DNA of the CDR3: TGTGCCAGCAGCGTAGGACTACCAACCGGGGAGCTGTTTTTT.